The clone carrying this TCR beta chain was picked up a small number of times. CDR3 size: 13 residues. CDR1 and CDR2 (germline): MGHDK, SYGVNS. Trimming took 7 bases from V and 2 from J, leaving 9 bases between them. The authors' processing: Reference gene primer amplification gave estimated nucleated cell counts. The assay was immunoSEQ multiplex PCR, and TCRdb's table has in-frame clones only and misses some. Clonal size and the V and J genes are those of that table, whereas D and trimming came from the DNA. The sample holds more than 200,000 clones, approximately 80% seen once. These data come from a study of blood T cell repertoires in COVID-19. Study-level background: The study drew acute and convalescent COVID-19 samples from the United States, Italy and Spain. Sample material is recorded as cDNA or gDNA derived from T cells, B-cell-depleted T cells, or PBMCs.

Sequencing input: peripheral blood. V gene TRBV25-1 combines with J gene TRBJ2-4, with D possibly TRBD2 on 6 matching bases. This clonotype originated in a man older than 75 with acute or convalescent COVID-19. Written as DNA, the CDR3 is TGTGCCAGCAAGGGGAGGCCCAAAAACATTCAGTACTTC. It encodes CASKGRPKNIQYF.